A single TCR beta chain is shown here with its context. Its antigen specificity is not known. No base quality information exists; no much larger clone differs at one position. TCR beta CDR3 regions were amplified by multiplex PCR using the immunoSEQ immune profiling system, following the manufacturer's instructions. An Illumina NextSeq system was used to carry out the sequencing. For the original study's pipeline: Sequence data were processed on the immunoSEQ Analyzer platform, and clonality was calculated as the square root of Simpson's index of productive rearrangements. V and J usage similarity was measured by Jensen-Shannon distance, and CDR3 generation probabilities were computed with OLGA. Shared CDR3 sequences were searched against the immuneACCESS database (August 2020) and VDJdb (December 2020). Sourced from immuneACCESS, this table was stored by TCRdb with only in-frame sequences that have V and J called. A share of the clones is absent; for the studies checked, an unresolved V gene accounts for under half, and the remainder has no known explanation. Clone size and V and J calls were adopted from that table, with D and trimming inferred from the DNA. In this sample the table shows 20,000 to 25,000 clones, roughly 97% of which occur a single time. Together, the top ten hold 0.12% to 0.15% of the sample.

The data belong to a study of monozygotic twins with cystic fibrosis (dated by TCRdb to 2020 to 2023). Looking at the study overall: Barcoded libraries were prepared from three micrograms of fragmented DNA with around 15 PCR cycles. Made up mostly of children and adolescents, the cohort included ten female and six male twin pairs ranging in age from about 2.0 to 36.4 years, with a median of about 9.5 years. Data for three of the twin pairs had been reported previously in another context. Twins were ranked among roughly 1,000 cohort participants for weight-for-height and FEVPerc (FEV1 disease centile) on the day of blood sampling. TCR beta repertoires were compared within and between 16 monozygotic twin pairs with cystic fibrosis so that genetic influence on V and J gene usage could be assessed.

The germline V gene specifies MDHEN as CDR1 and SYDVKM as CDR2. The CDR3 has 14 amino acids, counting the end cysteine and phenylalanine. The CDR3 DNA has 42 bases and is translated from base 1. V and J are truncated by 1 base and 4 bases respectively, leaving an intervening sequence of 10 bases. The twin pairs came from the European Cystic Fibrosis Twin and Sibling Study Cohort, a cohort that recruited patients from 150 to 200 CF clinics across 14 European countries. Zygosity and CFTR genotype were confirmed in-house, and zygosity was tested by multiplex PCR of nine short tandem repeat loci. Peripheral blood was sampled from each twin, and clinical parameters were recorded on the day of blood sampling. Genomic DNA was isolated from peripheral blood cells with phenol/chloroform and kept in TE buffer at 4 degrees C. General study outcomes and caveats: Simpson clonality was found to be generally low (median approximately 0.009), suggesting a naive-dominated repertoire, although higher clonality was observed in the most severely affected patients. Monozygotic CF twin pairs shared significantly more nucleotide-identical clonotypes within each pair than unrelated CF individuals shared with one another (P = 0.000026, Mann-Whitney). No association turned up between shared CDR3 numbers and age, concordance or disease severity, and the cohort was small. In 13 of 16 pairs, V gene usage most closely resembled the co-twin's, and the same held for J usage in 8 of 16 pairs, a pattern suggesting genetic constraints.

In this chain, TRBV28 is recombined with TRBJ1-2, with the D gene call left open. Material: blood. The receptor was derived from a girl aged 10 to 17 with cystic fibrosis. In nucleotide form, the sequence is TGTGCCAGCAGTTTATCGTCGGGGATCTATGGCTACACCTTC. Translated, it gives CASSLSSGIYGYTF.